The clone carrying this TCR beta chain was detected only a few times. This entry belongs to a study of CD8+CD57+ T cells in acquired aplastic anemia. CD8+CD57+ cell expansion had been shown by flow cytometry in patients chosen for sequencing. The template for TCR beta VDJ and CDR3 sequence profiling was genomic DNA. TCRdb re-called the reads through MiXCR, storing one row per CDR3 protein. The sample has approximately 150,000 distinct CDR3 sequences, approximately 44% seen once; the top ten hold roughly 2.9%. The V gene lost 8 bases and the J gene lost 3 bases, with 13 bases spanning the gap. The length of the CDR3 is 14 residues.

V gene TRBV12-3 or TRBV12-4 combines with J gene TRBJ2-2, with D tentatively TRBD2 (5 bases). The receptor's source is a human donor with aplastic anemia. Sequenced material: sorted CD4+, CD8+, or CD8+CD57+ T cells (not recorded which) from PBMCs. CDR3 nucleotides: TGTGCCAGCCAAAGACGGGGTTACACCGGGGAGCTGTTTTTT. Protein: CASQRRGYTGELFF.